A selection of T cell receptor beta chains follows, all from one sample in a study of technical replicates of blood from four donors. Using immunoSEQ multiplex PCR, the repertoire was profiled, and TCRdb retains in-frame clones only, with some absent. Of about 76,000 clones in the sample, 86% were seen once. The specimen sequenced was PBMCs. These receptors were obtained from a human donor in good health. Some clones in this sample may be carry-over from other donors' samples. Each CDR3 is given with its conserved first and last residue. Fields, in order: clone size, J gene, V gene, D gene, CDR3 DNA, CDR3 protein. A D gene is named only where the DNA matches it firmly. Not every row has a clone size; where given, it reads once, few, many or a size class.

>NA|TRBJ2-7|TRBV1|NA
TGCACCAGCAGCCCACCGGGACAGGGGGTCAACGAGCAGTACTTC
CTSSPPGQGVNEQYF
>NA|TRBJ1-5|TRBV19|NA
TGTGCCAGTAGTATAGGGGGGCGGCCTCAGCCCCAGCATTTT
CASSIGGRPQPQHF
>NA|TRBJ2-5|TRBV5-4|TRBD1
TGTGCCAGCAGCAACCGGGACAGGGTGATGGAGACCCAGTACTTC
CASSNRDRVMETQYF
>NA|TRBJ2-7|TRBV18|TRBD2
TGTGCCAGCTCACCGCCGGGACTAGCGGGAGGGAAGGAGCAGTACTTC
CASSPPGLAGGKEQYF
>once|TRBJ2-6|TRBV27|NA
TGTGCCAGCAGTTATCAGGGATCGGCTGGGGCCAACGTCCTGACTTTC
CASSYQGSAGANVLTF
>NA|TRBJ2-1|TRBV6-4|TRBD2
TGTGCCAGCAGTATGGAGCGGGGGGTTTCTGAGCAGTTCTTC
CASSMERGVSEQFF
>NA|TRBJ1-3|TRBV30|NA
TGTGCCTGGAGTCCAGGGTCGGGGACAGGAAACACCATATATTTT
CAWSPGSGTGNTIYF
>NA|TRBJ1-6|TRBV11-2|NA
TGTGCCAGCAGCTTGATCGTTCAGGGGAATTCACCCCTCCACTTT
CASSLIVQGNSPLHF
>NA|TRBJ2-2|TRBV9|TRBD2
TGTGCCAGCAGCGTAGTCGGGGGGGCCTTTGGGGAGCTGTTTTTT
CASSVVGGAFGELFF
>NA|TRBJ2-1|TRBV2|NA
TGTGCCAGCATGCTCAGGGTTGTCTCAAATGATGAGCAGTTCTTC
CASMLRVVSNDEQFF
>NA|TRBJ1-2|TRBV4-1|NA
TGCGCCAGCAGCCAAGCGGGTCAGATACCCAGCTATGGCTACACCTTC
CASSQAGQIPSYGYTF
>NA|TRBJ1-1|TRBV7-2|NA
TGTGCCAGCAGCTCAGGCACTGAAGCTTTCTTT
CASSSGTEAFF
>NA|TRBJ1-5|TRBV10-1|TRBD1
TGCGCCAGCAGTGGATCACAGGGGTATAGCAATCAGCCCCAGCATTTT
CASSGSQGYSNQPQHF
>NA|TRBJ1-5|TRBV6-1|NA
TGTGCGGGATCGCGAGGGGGGGGCGGCAATCAGCCCCAGCATTTT
CAGSRGGGGNQPQHF
>NA|TRBJ1-4|TRBV4-3|TRBD1
TGCGCCAGCAGCCACGGACAGGGGACGCAGAATGAAAAACTGTTTTTT
CASSHGQGTQNEKLFF
>NA|TRBJ1-4|TRBV6-1|NA
TGTGCCAGCAGGTACACTACAACTAATGAAAAACTGTTTTTT
CASRYTTTNEKLFF
>few|TRBJ1-1|TRBV7-9|TRBD1
TGTGCCAGCAGCTCGACGGACCGGGACAGGAGAGTTGAAGCTTTCTTT
CASSSTDRDRRVEAFF
>few|TRBJ1-5|TRBV19|NA
TGTGCCAGTAGTATTGGGGCGAGCAATCAGCCCCAGCATTTT
CASSIGASNQPQHF
>NA|TRBJ1-1|TRBV30|NA
TGTGCCGGGCGGACAGTGAACACTGAAGCTTTCTTT
CAGRTVNTEAFF
>NA|TRBJ2-1|TRBV15|NA
TGTGCCACCAGCGGCCGGGGACTGGAGCAGTTCTTC
CATSGRGLEQFF
>once|TRBJ2-5|TRBV7-2|TRBD2
TGTGCCAGCAGTTCCCAGTATGGGGGGGGGAAAGAGACCCAGTACTTC
CASSSQYGGGKETQYF
>NA|TRBJ2-7|TRBV7-9|NA
TGTGCCAGCAGCTTAGGATTCGCGGCCTACGAGCAGTACTTC
CASSLGFAAYEQYF
>once|TRBJ1-4|TRBV5-1|TRBD1
TGCGCCAGCAGCTTGGCACCGGGACAGGGTGAAAAGCTGTTTTTT
CASSLAPGQGEKLFF
>NA|TRBJ1-3|TRBV6-5|NA
TGTGCCAGCAGTTTAGCAGGGGTCGGAAACACCATATATTTT
CASSLAGVGNTIYF
>NA|TRBJ2-3|TRBV19|TRBD1
TGTGCCAGTAGTCCCCGGGACAGGGAAACGCAGTATTTT
CASSPRDRETQYF
>NA|TRBJ2-7|TRBV11-3|NA
TGTGCCAGCAGCTTAGAACAGGGCTACGAGCAGTACTTC
CASSLEQGYEQYF